These 28 T cell receptor beta chains were all obtained from the same sample, sequenced in a study of beta chain features in type 1 diabetes. The whole isolated RNA underwent reverse transcription, so sequencing captured expressed TCRB transcripts. Profiling relied on immunoSEQ multiplex PCR, and the TCRdb table lists in-frame clones only, not all of them. Of around 180,000 clones in the sample, about an eighth were seen once. The sequenced sample was central memory CD4+ T cells from blood. These receptor sequences come from a woman between 18 and 29 years old in good health.

This clone came up a few times. J is TRBJ1-2 and V is TRBV6-4; TRBD1 aligns across 9 bases. Germline CDR1 is MRHNA and CDR2 is SNTAGT. V was pared by 5 bases and J by 7 bases, with 14 bases of the junction left unmatched. The CDR3 spans 16 residues. The CDR3 nucleotides are TGTGCCAGCAGTCCAATTCCGGGACAGGGTATCTCTGGCTACACCTTC. As protein: CASSPIPGQGISGYTF.

This clone was recorded many times. The J gene is TRBJ2-7, the V gene TRBV9, with TRBD2 identical over 9 bases. J gave up 4 bases and V 0 bases, and 5 bases lay outside the gene matches. CDR1 SGDLS and CDR2 YYNGEE come from the germline V gene. CDR3 length: 15 amino acids. For the CDR3, the DNA is TGTGCCAGCAGCGTAGTAGGCAGCGGGAGGTACGAGCAGTACTTC. Its protein is CASSVVGSGRYEQYF.

The chain recombines TRBV5-4 with TRBJ2-2; no definite D call. CDR3 length: 14 amino acids. V was trimmed by 6 bases and J by 1 base, leaving 10 bases between them. Germline V gives CDR1 SGHNT, CDR2 YYREEE (reference sequence). CDR3: CASMRGKNTGELFF. CDR3 bases: TGTGCCAGCATGAGAGGCAAGAACACCGGGGAGCTGTTTTTT.

This clone was detected a few times. The rearrangement links TRBV5-6 to TRBJ1-2, with a tentative D call TRBD1 (6 bases). Germline lookup yields CDR1 SGHDT and CDR2 YYEEEE. Trimming took 3 bases from V and 2 from J, leaving 14 bases between them. The CDR3 runs to 15 residues. In DNA form, the CDR3 reads TGTGCCAGCAGCTCGGGGGGCCTAGGAAACTATGGCTACACCTTC. It is translated as CASSSGGLGNYGYTF. The full variable domain, in which reference TRBV5-6 and TRBJ1-2 provide the parts outside the CDR3, is DAGVTQSPTHLIKTRGQQVTLRCSPKSGHDTVSWYQQALGQGPQFIFQYYEEEERQRGNFPDRFSGHQFPNYSSELNVNALLLGDSALYLCASSSGGLGNYGYTFGSGTRLTVV.

This clone has only a few counts. One end of the junction fails to match germline, which may point to a read error. The rearrangement links TRBV7-7 to TRBJ2-2; TRBD1 aligns across 9 bases. CDR3 length: 14 amino acids. The V gene's germline CDR1 is SSHAT and CDR2 FNYEAQ (reference sequence). The CDR3 here is CASSLDRGTGELFF. Written as DNA, the CDR3 is TGTGCTAGCAGCCTGGACAGGGGCACCGGGGAGCTGTTTTTT.

This clone was observed a handful of times. The V gene is TRBV11-2, the J gene TRBJ2-1; 8 bases map to TRBD2. Trimming cost V 1 base and J 4 bases; bases outside gene matches: 3. CDR3 length: 15 amino acids. CDR1 and CDR2 (germline): SGHAT, FQNNGV. The CDR3 reads CASSLAGGGYNEQFF. CDR3 DNA: TGTGCCAGCAGCTTAGCGGGAGGGGGGTACAATGAGCAGTTCTTC.

This clone was observed a few times. The V call is TRBV29-1, the J call TRBJ2-7; 11 bases line up with TRBD1. Trimming at V came to 6 bases and at J to 3 bases, leaving 7 bases not matched to a gene. Germline CDR1 and CDR2: SQVTM and ANQGSEA. The CDR3 spans 14 residues. The CDR3 nucleotides read TGCAGCGTCGCAATCGGGACAGGGGGCTACGAGCAGTACTTC. Protein: CSVAIGTGGYEQYF.

In the case of this clone: This sample includes further DNA sequences coding for the same CDR3. The rearrangement links TRBV30 to TRBJ1-5; a possible D gene is TRBD1 (6 bases). There are 13 residues in the CDR3. Trimming took off 1 base at V and 4 bases at J, with 8 bases between the two ends. Germline CDR1 and CDR2: GTSNPN and SVGIG (reference sequence). CDR3 in amino acids: CAWSATGNQPQHF. DNA of the CDR3: TGTGCCTGGAGTGCCACAGGGAATCAGCCCCAGCATTTT.

The chain employs TRBV27 and TRBJ2-7; D remains ambiguous. CDR3 length: 13 amino acids. Germline V gene sequence: CDR1 MNHEY, CDR2 SMNVEV (reference sequence). V was clipped by 0 bases and J by 1 base, with 4 bases between them. CDR3 nucleotides: TGTGCCAGCAGTTTATCGACTTCCTACGAGCAGTACTTC. It is translated as CASSLSTSYEQYF.

The genes are TRBV6-1 and TRBJ2-1, with D unclear. Germline CDR1 MNHNS, CDR2 SASEGT. Deletions cut 2 bases from V and 0 bases from J, with 8 bases between. The CDR3 loop spans 15 amino acids. The CDR3 is CASSERAPSYNEQFF. The DNA for the CDR3 is TGTGCCAGCAGTGAAAGAGCGCCCTCCTACAATGAGCAGTTCTTC.

The chain joins TRBV28 to TRBJ1-5; D ambiguous. The ends were cut back, 7 bases at V and 3 bases at J, with 13 bases in the middle. From germline, CDR1 is MDHEN and CDR2 SYDVKM. The CDR3 is 14 amino acids. The CDR3 protein is CASNLKGDNQPQHF. In nucleotides, the CDR3 is TGTGCCAGCAACCTCAAGGGAGACAATCAGCCCCAGCATTTT.

The J gene is TRBJ2-5, the V gene TRBV18, with TRBD1 matching over 9 bases. This CDR3 has 15 amino acids. With V trimmed by 7 bases and J by 0 bases, 6 bases remained unmatched. Germline CDR1 is KGHSH and CDR2 is LQKENI. CDR3 in DNA: TGTGCCAGCTGGCCGGGACAGGGACACCAAGAGACCCAGTACTTC. Translation: CASWPGQGHQETQYF.

This clone was counted only a few times. The genes are TRBV5-1 and TRBJ2-1, with 7 positions matching TRBD2. Germline lookup yields CDR1 SGHRS and CDR2 YFSETQ. V trimming: 4 bases; J trimming: 8 bases; junction bases outside the gene matches: 12. This CDR3 region has 15 residues. As DNA, the CDR3 is TGCGCCAGCAGCACCGACTCCGCGGGAGTGGATGAGCAGTTCTTC. It yields the protein CASSTDSAGVDEQFF.

This chain connects TRBV23-1 to TRBJ2-1, with 7 nucleotides matching TRBD2. TRBV23-1 is placed among ORFs of uncertain function. V was pared by 3 bases and J by 7 bases, with 9 bases of the junction left unmatched. This CDR3 has 15 amino acids. CDR3 amino acids: CASSHRAGVSNEQFF. CDR3 in DNA: TGCGCCAGCAGTCATCGGGCGGGAGTCTCTAATGAGCAGTTCTTC.

The V gene is TRBV9, the J gene TRBJ2-2; 11 bases line up with TRBD1. V dropped 4 bases and J dropped 5; count of bases not matched to a gene: 4. The CDR3 loop spans 15 amino acids. Germline loops: CDR1 SGDLS, CDR2 YYNGEE. This CDR3 is CASSPGQGVTGELFF. The CDR3 nucleotides are TGTGCCAGCAGCCCGGGACAGGGGGTTACCGGGGAGCTGTTTTTT.

This clone turned up a few times. The V and J genes are TRBV7-9 and TRBJ2-6; TRBD1 matches 7 bases. The CDR3 runs 16 residues. The germline V gene encodes CDR1 SEHNR and CDR2 FQNEAQ (reference sequence). V dropped 5 bases and J dropped 4; count of bases not matched to a gene: 8. The CDR3 here is CASSGQDAAGANVLTF. CDR3 coding DNA: TGTGCCAGCAGCGGACAGGACGCTGCCGGGGCCAACGTCCTGACTTTC.

The V gene is TRBV7-9, the J gene TRBJ2-7; 10 bases agree with TRBD1. The length of the CDR3 is 16 residues. The V and J ends lost 5 bases and 3 bases, in that order; junction bases with no gene match: 10. In germline, CDR1 is SEHNR, CDR2 FQNEAQ (reference sequence). This CDR3 is CASSQWGTGALYEQYF. In nucleotides, the CDR3 is TGTGCCAGCAGCCAATGGGGGACAGGGGCCCTCTACGAGCAGTACTTC.

This clone was recorded a few times. CDR3 nucleotides: TGTGCCAGCACACGGGGACAGGGTATGACAGATACGCAGTATTTT. Amino acid sequence: CASTRGQGMTDTQYF. V and J are TRBV11-2 and TRBJ2-3, with 9 nucleotides matching TRBD1. J gave up 3 bases and V 7 bases, and 8 bases lay outside the gene matches. The CDR3 sequence is 15 residues long. Germline V CDR1 and CDR2: SGHAT, FQNNGV.

The V call is TRBV5-1, the J call TRBJ2-3; 9 bases are a match to TRBD1. The CDR3 sequence is 14 residues long. Germline V CDR1 and CDR2: SGHRS, YFSETQ. V was clipped by 4 bases and J by 3 bases; unmatched bases: 3. CDR3 DNA sequence: TGCGCCAGCAGCGATGGACAGGGGACAGATACGCAGTATTTT. Amino acid sequence: CASSDGQGTDTQYF.

This clone was seen more than once but under ten times. The chain employs TRBV4-1 and TRBJ2-5; possible D gene TRBD2, 6 bases. V lost 2 bases and J 5 bases, leaving 12 bases between the germline ends. The CDR3 spans 14 residues. In germline, CDR1 is MGHRA, CDR2 YSYEKL. The CDR3 protein is CASSQLTSSETQYF. In DNA form, the CDR3 reads TGCGCCAGCAGCCAACTAACTAGCAGCGAGACCCAGTACTTC.

The chain combines TRBV28 with TRBJ1-5; perhaps TRBD1 as D (6 bases). The ends were cut back, 6 bases at V and 4 bases at J, with 16 bases in the middle. The CDR3 has 15 residues. The V gene's germline CDR1 is MDHEN and CDR2 SYDVKM. CDR3 DNA sequence: TGTGCCAGCAGCCTAGGACAGAAGAGGAATCAGCCCCAGCATTTT. Its protein product is CASSLGQKRNQPQHF.

The chain combines TRBV9 with TRBJ1-2; D gene uncertain. V dropped 1 base and J dropped 5 bases, with 6 bases sitting between them. The V gene's germline CDR1 is SGDLS and CDR2 YYNGEE. The length of the CDR3 is 12 residues. The CDR3 region has the DNA TGTGCCAGCAGCGTACGAGATTATGGCTACACCTTC. It specifies CASSVRDYGYTF.

The table lists this clone with a few counts. The CDR3 sequence is CSVRQGVTDTQYF. CDR3 bases: TGCAGCGTCCGACAGGGGGTCACAGATACGCAGTATTTT. The chain has TRBV29-1 and TRBJ2-3; 9 bases are shared with TRBD1. The CDR3 is 13 amino acids. CDR1 and CDR2 (germline): SQVTM, ANQGSEA. The trim removed 6 bases at V and 2 bases at J, leaving 3 bases unmatched.

The V call is TRBV4-2, the J call TRBJ1-4; 8 bases agree with TRBD1. The length of the CDR3 is 15 residues. V shed 1 base and J 4 bases; nucleotides not matched to a gene: 2. The germline V gene encodes CDR1 LGHNA and CDR2 YNFKEQ. This CDR3 reads CASSQADRDNEKLFF. CDR3 DNA sequence: TGTGCCAGCAGCCAAGCGGACAGGGATAATGAAAAACTGTTTTTT.

The chain joins TRBV6-5 to TRBJ2-2; D not resolved. Trimming removed 5 bases from V and 3 bases from J, with 7 bases in between. The CDR3 is 13 residues long. The V gene's germline CDR1 is MNHEY and CDR2 SVGAGI. The CDR3 DNA follows: TGTGCCAGCAGTAAGCCCCACACCGGGGAGCTGTTTTTT. Protein: CASSKPHTGELFF.

This clone was recorded once. An end of the junction does not agree with germline; a read error may underlie this. The gene calls are TRBV19 and TRBJ1-1; a weak D match, TRBD1 (5 bases). This CDR3 spans 14 amino acids. Germline V gene lookup returns CDR1 LNHDA and CDR2 SQIVND (reference sequence). Here the CDR3 DNA reads TGTGCCAGTAGTATGCCCGGGGGGAACTCTGAAGCTTTCTTT. This codes for CASSMPGGNSEAFF.

The gene calls are TRBV30 and TRBJ2-6; D may be TRBD1 (5 bases). The CDR3 runs to 15 residues. V was trimmed by 1 base and J by 1 base, leaving 8 bases between them. Germline CDR1 GTSNPN, CDR2 SVGIG (reference sequence). The DNA of the CDR3 is TGTGCCTGGAGTGGGGCAGGGTCTGGGGCCAACGTCCTGACTTTC. Amino acids: CAWSGAGSGANVLTF.

The chain is built from TRBV5-4 and TRBJ2-1, with 15 nucleotides matching TRBD2. This CDR3 comprises 16 residues. The V gene end was trimmed by 4 bases and the J gene end by 5 bases; junction bases not matched to a gene: 4. Germline loops: CDR1 SGHNT, CDR2 YYREEE (reference sequence). CDR3 coding DNA: TGTGCCAGCAGCCCCGGACTAGCGGGAGGGGACAATGAGCAGTTCTTC. It encodes CASSPGLAGGDNEQFF.